These 31 T cell receptor beta chains came from one sample sequenced in a study of post-analysis software for immune sequencing data. TCR beta cDNA libraries had unique molecular identifiers. TCRdb re-analysed the PCR reads in MiXCR, keeping a single row per CDR3 protein. This sample yields fewer than 900,000 distinct CDR3 sequences, of which around 46% are seen a single time; 4.9% belongs to the top ten. The study, taken as a whole, reports: Relative to controls, patients had five TRBV segments at higher frequency, with TRBV5-6, TRBV5-1 and TRBV20-1 among these.

For these TCRs, the target antigens are not known. The sample consisted of blood. These receptors all come from a girl aged 5 to 17 with multiple sclerosis.

The chain recombines TRBV12-3 or TRBV12-4 with TRBJ2-7, with TRBD1 as a possible D gene (5 bases). The V end lost 5 bases, the J end lost 0 bases, and 11 bases lay between the germline ends. This CDR3 is built from 14 residues. In DNA, the CDR3 is TGTGCCAGCAGTGAACAGGCCAGCTCCTACGAGCAGTACTTC. Its protein product is CASSEQASSYEQYF.

This clonotype was observed a few times. The chain employs TRBV12-3 or TRBV12-4 and TRBJ2-6; 7 bases fit TRBD2. CDR3 size: 17 residues. V shed 3 bases, J shed 1 base, and the junction held 6 bases outside the gene matches. The CDR3, as DNA: TGTGCCAGCAGTTTTGACGCCGGGAGGTCTGGGGCCAACGTCCTGACTTTC. This sequence encodes CASSFDAGRSGANVLTF.

The chain links TRBV20-1 to TRBJ1-4, with 10 bases fitting TRBD1. Trimming cost V 5 bases and J 8 bases; bases outside gene matches: 5. There are 13 residues in the CDR3. Germline-derived CDR1 and CDR2 are DFQATT and SNEGSKA (reference sequence). The CDR3 region has the DNA TGCAGTGCTGTGGGGACAGGGGACGAAAAACTGTTTTTT. Protein product: CSAVGTGDEKLFF.

V and J are TRBV6-5 and TRBJ1-2; TRBD1 is a possible D gene (6 bases). V lost 9 bases and J lost 7, with 15 bases in between. In germline, CDR1 is MNHEY, CDR2 SVGAGI. This CDR3 has 12 amino acids. The DNA of the CDR3 is TGTGCCAGTGGGGGCCTCGGTTCTGGCTACACCTTC. As protein: CASGGLGSGYTF.

The CDR3, as DNA: TGTGCCAGCAGCTCGCCTATAGAGACTGAAGCTTTCTTT. Its protein is CASSSPIETEAFF. V and J are TRBV7-2 and TRBJ1-1; D is ambiguous. This CDR3 comprises 13 residues. Trimming cost V 4 bases and J 5 bases, with 11 bases left between them. CDR1 is SGHTA and CDR2 is FQGNSA in the germline V gene.

This rearrangement joins TRBV6-5 to TRBJ1-5, with D maybe TRBD1 (6 bases). The CDR3 extends over 16 amino acids. Looked up from germline, CDR1 is MNHEY and CDR2 is SVGAGI. Trimming stripped 8 bases from V and 1 base from J, with 18 bases between. Written as DNA, the CDR3 is TGTGCCAGCGGTGGGGGCGGACGGGGGAGCAATCAGCCCCAGCATTTT. Amino acid sequence: CASGGGGRGSNQPQHF.

The chain employs TRBV7-9 and TRBJ2-1, with 11 positions matching TRBD2. V trimming: 5 bases; J trimming: 7 bases; junction bases outside the gene matches: 7. CDR3 length: 15 residues. Germline loops: CDR1 SEHNR, CDR2 FQNEAQ (reference sequence). The CDR3 DNA follows: TGTGCCAGCAGCCTAATAGCGGGAGGGCTTAATGAGCAGTTCTTC. Protein product: CASSLIAGGLNEQFF. The full variable domain, completed using reference TRBV7-9 and TRBJ2-1, is DTGVSQNPRHKITKRGQNVTFRCDPISEHNRLYWYRQTLGQGPEFLTYFQNEAQLEKSRLLSDRFSAERPKGSFSTLEIQRTEQGDSAMYLCASSLIAGGLNEQFFGPGTRLTVL.

In this sample, this clonotype turned up a few times. V and J are TRBV6-6 and TRBJ1-2; D is ambiguous. There are 12 residues in the CDR3. V shed 2 bases and J shed 2 bases, with 3 bases lying between them. The germline V gene encodes CDR1 MNHNY and CDR2 SVGAGI (reference sequence). Here the CDR3 reads CASSYENYGYTF. The CDR3 coding sequence is TGTGCCAGCAGTTACGAGAACTATGGCTACACCTTC.

The rearrangement joins TRBV11-3 to TRBJ2-3; D is unclear. This CDR3 contains 15 residues. Per the germline V gene, CDR1 is SGHNT and CDR2 is YENEEA. Trimming took off 1 base at V and 0 bases at J, with 8 bases between the two ends. The DNA of the CDR3 is TGTGCCAGCAGCTTAGTTTTAGGGAGCACAGATACGCAGTATTTT. As protein: CASSLVLGSTDTQYF.

The V call is TRBV10-2, the J call TRBJ2-4; perhaps D is TRBD1 or TRBD2 (6 bases each). The tail of the sequence fits TRBJ2-5 better, so the J call may be wrong. Germline lookup yields CDR1 WSHSY and CDR2 SAAADI. The CDR3 totals 14 residues. CDR3 region: CASSEYRGEETQYF. CDR3 nucleotide sequence: TGCGCCAGCAGTGAATATAGGGGGGAAGAGACCCAGTACTTC.

The CDR3 spells CASRGRSGLGETQYF. The CDR3 bases are TGTGCCAGCAGAGGGCGGAGCGGGCTTGGGGAGACCCAGTACTTC. The chain couples TRBV7-2 to TRBJ2-5; D perhaps matches TRBD2 (6 bases). Germline V gene lookup returns CDR1 SGHTA and CDR2 FQGNSA. The CDR3 contains 15 residues. The germline V and J ends were trimmed by 6 bases and 5 bases, with 19 bases remaining between them.

This clonotype was detected a few times. The V and J genes are TRBV7-3 and TRBJ1-1; D ambiguous. The V and J ends lost 2 bases and 1 base respectively, with 17 bases between them. Germline CDR1 is SGHTA and CDR2 is FQGTGA. This CDR3 comprises 17 residues. This CDR3 is CASSLYPPGTTNTEAFF. The CDR3, as DNA: TGTGCCAGCAGCTTATATCCCCCAGGAACAACGAACACTGAAGCTTTCTTT.

This chain uses TRBV7-8 with TRBJ1-2; D perhaps matches TRBD1 (5 bases). V lost 6 bases and J lost 7, with 9 bases in between. The germline gives CDR1 SGHVS, CDR2 FQNEAQ. The CDR3 has 11 residues. The CDR3 nucleotides are TGTGCCAGCAGTGTAGGGGTTGGCTACACCTTC. As protein: CASSVGVGYTF.

The chain is built from TRBV6-2 or TRBV6-3 and TRBJ2-5; 11 bases line up with TRBD2. Per the germline V gene, CDR1 is MNHEY and CDR2 is SVGEGT. Trimming at V came to 5 bases and at J to 4 bases, leaving 9 bases not matched to a gene. The CDR3 sequence is 16 residues long. The CDR3 bases are TGTGCCAGCAGTCCTCCTTTAGCGGGAGGGGGAGAGACCCAGTACTTC. The encoded protein is CASSPPLAGGGETQYF.

The chain has TRBV7-9 and TRBJ1-2, with unresolved D. Germline-derived CDR1 and CDR2 are SEHNR and FQNEAQ (reference sequence). Trimming removed 5 bases at V and 8 bases at J, with 15 bases between. This CDR3 is 13 amino acids long. The CDR3 protein is CASSPTDRGGYTF. CDR3 nucleotide sequence: TGTGCCAGCAGCCCGACGGACCGAGGAGGCTACACCTTC.

For this clonotype: One base away lies a much larger clone, so this may be a sequencing read error. This chain links TRBV10-3 with TRBJ1-5, with 10 nucleotides matching TRBD1. The CDR3 runs 15 residues. Germline CDR1 and CDR2: ENHRY and SYGVKD. V lost 4 bases and J lost 3; bases outside the gene matches: 3. CDR3 amino acids: CAISGDRGINQPQHF. CDR3 coding DNA: TGTGCCATCAGTGGGGACAGGGGAATCAATCAGCCCCAGCATTTT.

V usage is TRBV25-1 and J usage is TRBJ2-1; weak D call: TRBD2 (5 bases). Germline lookup yields CDR1 MGHDK and CDR2 SYGVNS. Trimming left V 3 bases short and J 0 bases short, with 15 bases between. The CDR3 extends over 17 amino acids. The CDR3 region is CASSDWFAGPSYNEQFF. The DNA for the CDR3 is TGTGCCAGCAGTGATTGGTTCGCGGGCCCCTCCTACAATGAGCAGTTCTTC.

This sequence joins TRBV4-3 and TRBJ2-1; D is possibly TRBD1 (5 bases). The J call may be incorrect, as the DNA end agrees better with TRBJ2-7. The CDR3 spans 16 residues. The germline V gene has CDR1 LGHNA and CDR2 YSLEER. CDR3 DNA: TGCGCCAGCAGCCAAGATCACCAGGGTCAGGGCTACGAGCAGTACTTC. Translated, it gives CASSQDHQGQGYEQYF.

J is TRBJ2-5 and V is TRBV4-1; D call uncertain. The tail of the sequence fits TRBJ2-7 better, so the J call may be wrong. The CDR3 totals 14 residues. Germline V gene sequence: CDR1 MGHRA, CDR2 YSYEKL. CDR3: CASSQEGWPYEQYF. Written as DNA, the CDR3 is TGCGCCAGCAGCCAAGAAGGGTGGCCATACGAGCAGTACTTC.

The gene calls are TRBV28 and TRBJ2-3, with 8 bases that match TRBD1. This CDR3 has 16 residues. CDR1 MDHEN and CDR2 SYDVKM come from the germline V gene. Trimming removed 3 bases from V and 3 bases from J; junction bases left unmatched: 8. CDR3 region: CASSFGTGGMTDTQYF. Written as DNA, the CDR3 is TGTGCCAGCAGTTTCGGTACAGGGGGAATGACAGATACGCAGTATTTT.

Details on this clonotype: The CDR3 does not close with the conserved phenylalanine or tryptophan, likely indicating a read error. The chain couples TRBV20-1 to TRBJ1-2, with TRBD1 matching over 9 bases. CDR3 size: 14 residues. Germline V gives CDR1 DFQATT, CDR2 SNEGSKA (reference sequence). V was pared by 3 bases and J by 3 bases, with 5 bases of the junction left unmatched. This chain's CDR3 is CSASPWTGDYGYTV. CDR3 bases: TGCAGTGCTAGCCCTTGGACAGGGGACTATGGCTACACCGTC.

The J gene is TRBJ2-5, the V gene TRBV10-2; D may correspond to TRBD1 or TRBD2 (5 bases each). The CDR3 is 10 residues long. Germline CDR1 WSHSY, CDR2 SAAADI. Between the trimmed V and J ends, which lost 8 bases and 7 bases, there was a span of 8 bases. The CDR3 DNA follows: TGCGCCAGCGGGGGACGGACCCAGTACTTC. This encodes CASGGRTQYF.

The chain joins TRBV29-1 to TRBJ1-2, with a tentative D call TRBD1 (6 bases). This CDR3 is built from 16 residues. The germline V gene encodes CDR1 SQVTM and CDR2 ANQGSEA. V gave up 6 bases and J gave up 0 bases, with 20 bases separating them. CDR3 bases: TGCAGCGTGATTACCGGGACACTCTTCTCTAACTATGGCTACACCTTC. It translates to CSVITGTLFSNYGYTF.

The chain carries TRBV20-1 and TRBJ2-1; TRBD2 might be the D (5 bases). In germline, CDR1 is DFQATT, CDR2 SNEGSKA (reference sequence). The length of the CDR3 is 13 residues. V dropped 4 bases and J dropped 7 bases, with 14 bases sitting between them. The CDR3 DNA reads as TGCAGTGCTACCGCGGGCCCTCCGAATGAGCAGTTCTTC. Translated: CSATAGPPNEQFF.

The chain couples TRBV7-6 to TRBJ2-1, with unresolved D. V lost 0 bases and J 5 bases, leaving 8 bases between the germline ends. Germline CDR1 SGHVS, CDR2 FNYEAQ. This CDR3 region has 14 residues. In DNA, the CDR3 is TGTGCCAGCAGCTTAGCGGTCCGACACAATGAGCAGTTCTTC. Protein sequence: CASSLAVRHNEQFF.

The CDR3 sequence is CSARPPGTTGEQYF. In DNA, the CDR3 is TGCAGTGCCCGACCTCCCGGGACTACAGGCGAGCAGTACTTC. The chain couples TRBV20-1 to TRBJ2-5, with 7 nucleotides matching TRBD2. The J call could be wrong; TRBJ2-7 is a better fit for the DNA end. The CDR3 runs to 14 residues. CDR1 is DFQATT, CDR2 SNEGSKA, per germline (reference sequence).

This chain connects TRBV20-1 to TRBJ2-1; 7 bases fit TRBD1. Germline assignment: CDR1 DFQATT and CDR2 SNEGSKA (reference sequence). This CDR3 spans 15 amino acids. The V gene end was trimmed by 0 bases and the J gene end by 6 bases; junction bases not matched to a gene: 8. CDR3 residues: CSARDWAGGGNEQFF. The CDR3 coding sequence is TGCAGTGCTAGAGATTGGGCAGGGGGTGGCAATGAGCAGTTCTTC.

The chain couples TRBV29-1 to TRBJ2-3, with 9 bases fitting TRBD1. CDR3 length equals 14 residues. V lost 5 bases and J lost 3; bases outside the gene matches: 6. CDR1 and CDR2 from the germline V gene are SQVTM and ANQGSEA. CDR3 sequence: CSVTDRGKTDTQYF. The CDR3 DNA reads TGCAGCGTTACGGACAGGGGAAAGACAGATACGCAGTATTTT.

The chain links TRBV20-1 to TRBJ2-1, with a weak D call TRBD2 (6 bases). The DNA end is more similar to TRBJ2-7, so the J call may be wrong. Germline values: CDR1 DFQATT, CDR2 SNEGSKA (reference sequence). This CDR3 contains 16 residues. This chain's CDR3 is CSAREAGRSSYNEQYF. The CDR3 DNA is TGCAGTGCTAGGGAAGCGGGCCGGAGCTCCTACAATGAGCAGTACTTC.

This clonotype was detected only a few times. V and J are TRBV7-2 and TRBJ1-2; no definite D call. Trimming cost V 0 bases and J 0 bases, with 11 bases left between them. The germline V gene has CDR1 SGHTA and CDR2 FQGNSA. The length of the CDR3 is 16 residues. The CDR3 region has the DNA TGTGCCAGCAGCTTAGCGATGGCCCCTGCTAACTATGGCTACACCTTC. As protein: CASSLAMAPANYGYTF. Variable domain in full (rest from reference TRBV7-2 and TRBJ1-2): GAGVSQSPSNKVTEKGKDVELRCDPISGHTALYWYRQSLGQGLEFLIYFQGNSAPDKSGLPSDRFSAERTGGSVSTLTIQRTQQEDSAVYLCASSLAMAPANYGYTFGSGTRLTVV.

V usage is TRBV7-6 and J usage is TRBJ2-1; perhaps TRBD1 as D (6 bases). Germline V CDR1 and CDR2: SGHVS, FNYEAQ. Trimming removed 5 bases from V and 3 bases from J, with 17 bases in between. The CDR3 extends over 16 amino acids. The CDR3 loop reads CASSLNLGTNYNEQFF. In DNA form, the CDR3 reads TGTGCCAGCAGCCTAAACCTCGGGACAAACTACAATGAGCAGTTCTTC. Full variable domain (remainder filled in from reference TRBV7-6 and TRBJ2-1): GAGVSQSPRYKVTKRGQDVALRCDPISGHVSLYWYRQALGQGPEFLTYFNYEAQQDKSGLPNDRFSAERPEGSISTLTIQRTEQRDSAMYRCASSLNLGTNYNEQFFGPGTRLTVL.